The 30 T cell receptor beta chains reported below all come from one sample, sequenced in a study of blood T cell repertoires in COVID-19 (dated by TCRdb to about 2020). Libraries were built with the immunoSEQ multiplex PCR assay. TCRdb mirrors the immuneACCESS table, restricted to in-frame sequences. Some clones are absent from its copies; in checked studies, under half trace to an unresolved V gene, and the reason for the others is unknown. The sample records 200,000 to 300,000 clones, about 79% of which are singletons. Around 2% of the sample goes to the ten largest clones. The sample comprised peripheral blood. These receptors were obtained from a man aged 35 to 55 who had recovered from COVID-19.

This clone was recorded only once. This rearrangement joins TRBV25-1 to TRBJ1-1; weak D call: TRBD1 (6 bases). The ends were cut back, 8 bases at V and 0 bases at J, with 10 bases in the middle. This CDR3 spans 13 amino acids. Germline-derived CDR1 and CDR2 are MGHDK and SYGVNS. The CDR3 protein is CASLGTMNTEAFF. The CDR3 bases are TGTGCCAGCTTAGGGACAATGAACACTGAAGCTTTCTTT.

This chain uses TRBV30 with TRBJ1-1; no definite D call. The CDR3 totals 12 residues. V lost 4 bases and J 7 bases, leaving 13 bases between the germline ends. Germline V CDR1 and CDR2: GTSNPN, SVGIG (reference sequence). Here the CDR3 reads CAWTTANVEAFF. CDR3 in DNA: TGTGCCTGGACAACAGCCAACGTTGAAGCTTTCTTT.

This clone was seen just once. J is TRBJ2-3 and V is TRBV11-2; D is perhaps TRBD2 (5 bases). Germline CDR1 SGHAT, CDR2 FQNNGV. The V end was cut by 6 bases, the J end by 1 base, with 11 bases between. This CDR3 is built from 14 residues. The CDR3 here is CASSLSAGTDTQYF. The DNA for the CDR3 is TGTGCCAGCAGTCTCTCAGCGGGCACAGATACGCAGTATTTT.

V gene TRBV7-9 combines with J gene TRBJ2-7; D is uncertain. With 1 base removed from V and 3 bases from J, the gap between germline ends came to 10 bases. The CDR3 covers 14 residues. CDR1 SEHNR and CDR2 FQNEAQ come from the germline V gene (reference sequence). The CDR3 spells CASSLVPWLYEQYF. CDR3 DNA: TGTGCCAGCAGCTTAGTCCCGTGGCTCTACGAGCAGTACTTC.

V and J are TRBV2 and TRBJ1-2; D unclear. V lost 3 bases and J 9 bases, leaving 8 bases between the germline ends. The CDR3 extends over 11 amino acids. CDR1 SNHLY and CDR2 FYNNEI come from the germline V gene. CDR3 bases: TGTGCCAGCAGTGAGGTCCAGAGCTACACCTTC. Protein sequence: CASSEVQSYTF.

This clone was observed a handful of times. J is TRBJ2-1 and V is TRBV7-9; 7 bases agree with TRBD2. This CDR3 is built from 18 residues. The germline CDR1 and CDR2 sequences are SEHNR and FQNEAQ (reference sequence). V shed 4 bases, J shed 0 bases, and the junction held 12 bases outside the gene matches. The CDR3, as DNA: TGTGCCAGCAGCTCTAGGTGGGGGGGAGGCCCCTCCTACAATGAGCAGTTCTTC. The encoded protein is CASSSRWGGGPSYNEQFF. Based on the CDR3 plus reference TRBV7-9 and TRBJ2-1, the full variable domain is DTGVSQNPRHKITKRGQNVTFRCDPISEHNRLYWYRQTLGQGPEFLTYFQNEAQLEKSRLLSDRFSAERPKGSFSTLEIQRTEQGDSAMYLCASSSRWGGGPSYNEQFFGPGTRLTVL.

The chain has TRBV19 and TRBJ2-2, with D tentatively TRBD1 (5 bases). The germline gives CDR1 LNHDA, CDR2 SQIVND (reference sequence). Deletions cut 5 bases from V and 0 bases from J, with 13 bases between. The CDR3 has 16 amino acids. DNA for the CDR3: TGTGCCAGTAGTTTTACAGGCGGATCGAACACCGGGGAGCTGTTTTTT. Translation: CASSFTGGSNTGELFF.

The genes are TRBV6-5 and TRBJ2-5, with 11 bases that match TRBD1. Germline values: CDR1 MNHEY, CDR2 SVGAGI. V shed 7 bases and J 5 bases; nucleotides not matched to a gene: 6. This CDR3 region has 14 residues. The DNA for the CDR3 is TGTGCCAGCACCGAGGACAGGGGGCTGGAGACCCAGTACTTC. As protein: CASTEDRGLETQYF.

This clone has just a few counts. The CDR3 coding sequence is TGCGCCAGCAGTCAGGGGGCTGAAAAACTGTTTTTT. Its translation is CASSQGAEKLFF. The V and J genes are TRBV10-2 and TRBJ1-4; 8 nucleotides agree with TRBD1. The CDR3 runs 12 residues. Germline trimming cut 5 bases from V and 7 bases from J; bases unmatched to any gene: 0. CDR1 WSHSY and CDR2 SAAADI come from the germline V gene.

The V gene is TRBV6-5, the J gene TRBJ1-1, with D uncertain. The CDR3 loop spans 14 amino acids. V shed 3 bases and J shed 1 base, with 9 bases lying between them. The germline V gene encodes CDR1 MNHEY and CDR2 SVGAGI. CDR3 loop: CASSYWAGNTEAFF. For the CDR3, the DNA is TGTGCCAGCAGTTATTGGGCGGGGAACACTGAAGCTTTCTTT.

The chain links TRBV5-4 to TRBJ2-4; 9 bases align to TRBD1. This CDR3 spans 14 amino acids. V trimming: 7 bases; J trimming: 10 bases; junction bases outside the gene matches: 12. Germline V lookup: CDR1 SGHNT, CDR2 YYREEE (reference sequence). The DNA of the CDR3 is TGTGCCAGCGGCTCCATAGACAGGGGGGGGATTCAGTACTTC. As protein: CASGSIDRGGIQYF.

This chain joins TRBV7-2 and TRBJ2-7; TRBD2 matches 11 bases. Trimming took 6 bases from V and 4 from J; bases not matched to a gene: 8. From germline, CDR1 is SGHTA and CDR2 FQGNSA. CDR3 length equals 15 residues. DNA of the CDR3: TGTGCCAGCAGGTTCCTTAGCGGGGGGGCGTACGAGCAGTACTTC. It specifies CASRFLSGGAYEQYF.

This clone was seen a single time. In DNA form, the CDR3 reads TGTGCCAGCACTCCCAATCAGGGGGTCAGCTATGGCTACACCTTC. This sequence encodes CASTPNQGVSYGYTF. The V call is TRBV27, the J call TRBJ1-2; 7 nucleotides agree with TRBD1. The CDR3 covers 15 residues. The trim removed 7 bases at V and 4 bases at J, leaving 12 bases unmatched. CDR1 and CDR2 (germline): MNHEY, SMNVEV (reference sequence).

Regarding this clone: The sample holds other DNA sequences that translate to the same CDR3. The CDR3 spells CSVGGRSYEQYF. CDR3 coding DNA: TGCAGCGTCGGGGGACGCTCCTACGAGCAGTACTTC. The J gene is TRBJ2-7, the V gene TRBV29-1; D might be TRBD2 (6 bases). The CDR3 has 12 residues. Germline loops: CDR1 SQVTM, CDR2 ANQGSEA. Trimming pared 6 bases from V and 0 bases from J, leaving 9 bases between.

CDR3 sequence (DNA): TGTGCCAGCAACCCCTCGGGAAACTCCAATGAGCAGTTCTTC. It yields the protein CASNPSGNSNEQFF. J is TRBJ2-1 and V is TRBV9; weak D call: TRBD2 (5 bases). Germline assignment: CDR1 SGDLS and CDR2 YYNGEE. This CDR3 is built from 14 residues. Trimming removed 6 bases at V and 6 bases at J, with 16 bases between.

The chain is built from TRBV5-1 and TRBJ1-1, with 8 bases lining up with TRBD1. Per the germline V gene, CDR1 is SGHRS and CDR2 is YFSETQ. After removal of 3 bases from V and 4 bases from J, the junction contained 8 bases not matched to a gene. The CDR3 length is 15 residues. The CDR3: CASSWQGARATEAFF. CDR3 nucleotides: TGCGCCAGCAGCTGGCAGGGGGCTCGGGCCACTGAAGCTTTCTTT.

The chain joins TRBV6-5 to TRBJ1-1; TRBD1 might be the D (5 bases). CDR1 MNHEY and CDR2 SVGAGI come from the germline V gene. V lost 0 bases and J 5 bases, leaving 7 bases between the germline ends. There are 13 residues in the CDR3. Here the CDR3 reads CASSYSTVTEAFF. The CDR3 coding sequence is TGTGCCAGCAGTTACTCGACAGTTACTGAAGCTTTCTTT.

This rearrangement joins TRBV14 to TRBJ1-3; 9 positions agree with TRBD1. Germline V gene data show CDR1 as SGHDN and CDR2 as FVKESK. The CDR3 covers 18 residues. Losses at the gene ends were 4 bases for V and 2 bases for J; bases not matched to a gene: 12. CDR3 bases: TGTGCCAGCAGCCTCGTCAGGGGACAGGGTACTCCTGGAAACACCATATATTTT. This translates into CASSLVRGQGTPGNTIYF. Filled out from reference TRBV14 and TRBJ1-3, the complete variable domain reads EAGVTQFPSHSVIEKGQTVTLRCDPISGHDNLYWYRRVMGKEIKFLLHFVKESKQDESGMPNNRFLAERTGGTYSTLKVQPAELEDSGVYFCASSLVRGQGTPGNTIYFGEGSWLTVV.

V is TRBV6-1 and J is TRBJ2-7; D is unresolved. This CDR3 is 14 amino acids long. V was shortened by 2 bases and J by 2 bases, with 10 bases between the two germline ends. Germline-derived CDR1 and CDR2 are MNHNS and SASEGT. CDR3 region: CASSEFGEPYEQYF. The CDR3 nucleotides read TGTGCCAGCAGTGAATTCGGAGAACCCTACGAGCAGTACTTC.

This sequence joins TRBV6-5 and TRBJ2-5; maybe TRBD2 (7 bases). V was trimmed by 6 bases and J by 5 bases, leaving 16 bases between them. The CDR3 loop spans 14 amino acids. Germline V gene sequence: CDR1 MNHEY, CDR2 SVGAGI. CDR3 region: CASSGGGGRETQYF. CDR3 coding DNA: TGTGCCAGCAGCGGAGGCGGGGGCCGGGAGACCCAGTACTTC.

This clone showed up just once. This chain joins TRBV12-3 or TRBV12-4 and TRBJ1-5; no reliable D call. The V gene lost 1 base and the J gene lost 5 bases, with 6 bases spanning the gap. The CDR3 is 13 residues long. The CDR3 DNA is TGTGCCAGCAGTTTAGGTGCGGATCAGCCCCAGCATTTT. This sequence encodes CASSLGADQPQHF.

This rearrangement joins TRBV2 to TRBJ2-7; unclear D gene. Trimming removed 1 base from V and 6 bases from J, with 7 bases in between. This CDR3 region has 12 residues. CDR1 and CDR2 from the germline V gene are SNHLY and FYNNEI. The DNA of the CDR3 is TGTGCCAGCAGTGAAGACTTTCGCGAGCAGTACTTC. This encodes CASSEDFREQYF.

This clone has a handful of counts. The V gene is TRBV5-4, the J gene TRBJ2-7; D may be TRBD2 (5 bases). The CDR3 runs 13 residues. Trimming took 0 bases from V and 2 from J, leaving 6 bases between them. From germline, CDR1 is SGHNT and CDR2 YYREEE (reference sequence). CDR3 DNA sequence: TGTGCCAGCAGCTTGGACGGGGCCTACGAGCAGTACTTC. This sequence encodes CASSLDGAYEQYF. The entire variable domain, with the rest obtained from reference TRBV5-4 and TRBJ2-7, is as follows: ETGVTQSPTHLIKTRGQQVTLRCSSQSGHNTVSWYQQALGQGPQFIFQYYREEENGRGNFPPRFSGLQFPNYSSELNVNALELDDSALYLCASSLDGAYEQYFGPGTRLTVT.

This rearrangement joins TRBV10-1 to TRBJ2-3; 8 positions agree with TRBD2. CDR1 WNHNN and CDR2 SYGVQD come from the germline V gene (reference sequence). Trimming at V came to 5 bases and at J to 5 bases, leaving 6 bases not matched to a gene. There are 14 residues in the CDR3. This CDR3 is CASSPGLDVDTQYF. CDR3 in DNA: TGCGCCAGCAGTCCGGGACTAGATGTAGATACGCAGTATTTT.

This clone was observed a few times. The rearrangement links TRBV5-6 to TRBJ1-3; 7 nucleotides match TRBD1. Trimming cost V 4 bases and J 4 bases; bases outside gene matches: 8. The germline gives CDR1 SGHDT, CDR2 YYEEEE. CDR3 length: 15 amino acids. CDR3 DNA: TGTGCCAGCAGCCAAGGACAGGTTACCGGAAACACCATATATTTT. The encoded protein is CASSQGQVTGNTIYF.

The chain combines TRBV7-9 with TRBJ2-1, with D tentatively TRBD1 (6 bases). Germline values: CDR1 SEHNR, CDR2 FQNEAQ (reference sequence). This CDR3 contains 14 residues. V gave up 1 base and J gave up 9 bases, with 13 bases separating them. The CDR3 sequence: CASSLGQGLAEQFF. CDR3 DNA: TGTGCCAGCAGCTTAGGCCAGGGGTTGGCTGAGCAGTTCTTC. Supplemented by reference TRBV7-9 and TRBJ2-1, the full variable domain reads DTGVSQNPRHKITKRGQNVTFRCDPISEHNRLYWYRQTLGQGPEFLTYFQNEAQLEKSRLLSDRFSAERPKGSFSTLEIQRTEQGDSAMYLCASSLGQGLAEQFFGPGTRLTVL.

V usage is TRBV9 and J usage is TRBJ2-1, with 8 bases fitting TRBD2. The CDR3 consists of 14 residues. V was clipped by 4 bases and J by 9 bases; unmatched bases: 9. Germline V CDR1 and CDR2: SGDLS, YYNGEE. CDR3 DNA: TGTGCCAGCAGCCCGCGGACTAGCTACGGTGAGCAGTTCTTC. Protein: CASSPRTSYGEQFF.

The rearrangement joins TRBV7-2 to TRBJ1-6, with no clear D. CDR3 length: 15 amino acids. Germline V gives CDR1 SGHTA, CDR2 FQGNSA. The V gene lost 1 base and the J gene lost 7 bases, with 11 bases spanning the gap. CDR3 bases: TGTGCCAGCAGCTTAGTGGCCCGATTAAATTCACCCCTCCACTTT. Translating it yields CASSLVARLNSPLHF. The full variable domain, its missing parts supplied by reference TRBV7-2 and TRBJ1-6, is GAGVSQSPSNKVTEKGKDVELRCDPISGHTALYWYRQSLGQGLEFLIYFQGNSAPDKSGLPSDRFSAERTGGSVSTLTIQRTQQEDSAVYLCASSLVARLNSPLHFGNGTRLTVT.

The chain recombines TRBV6-5 with TRBJ2-7; 9 bases are shared with TRBD1. Unmatched junction bases numbered 5, after V lost 2 bases and J lost 3 bases. The germline CDR1 and CDR2 sequences are MNHEY and SVGAGI. This CDR3 region has 15 residues. CDR3 amino acids: CASSYQGQGIYEQYF. The CDR3 DNA reads TGTGCCAGCAGTTACCAAGGACAGGGGATCTACGAGCAGTACTTC.

V gene TRBV3-1 (or the pseudogene TRBV3-2) combines with J gene TRBJ2-5; TRBD2 is a possible D gene (6 bases). V lost 0 bases to trimming and J lost 5 bases, with 10 bases between them. The CDR3 loop spans 14 amino acids. Germline V gene lookup returns CDR1 LGHDT and CDR2 YNNKEL (reference sequence). CDR3 DNA: TGTGCCAGCAGCCAAGAGCGGGGAAGGGAGACCCAGTACTTC. This translates into CASSQERGRETQYF.